Listed below are T cell receptor beta chains from one sample, sequenced in a study of human T cells and chemical hapten exposure. Each CDR3 protein gets one entry after TCRdb re-called the RACE reads with MiXCR. The data contain under 100,000 distinct CDR3 sequences, 10% to 14% of them singletons. Sequenced here: whole blood, sampled in connection with sensitization to the hapten diphenylcyclopropenone (DPC). The source is a woman between 50 and 59 years old with alopecia areata. Some clones in this sample may be carry-over from other donors' samples. The conserved cysteine and the conserved F or W are not part of the CDR3 here.

j_call v_call cdr3_aa
TRBJ2-3 TRBV5-1 ASSLDLAGSTDTQY
TRBJ2-7 TRBV20-1 SARDSGLEQY
TRBJ2-7 TRBV7-8 ASSTRQGGDDEQY
TRBJ2-5 TRBV11-2 ASSFHAPGQGGPSETQY
TRBJ1-4 TRBV2 ASENRASEKLF
TRBJ2-6 TRBV20-1 SARAAGANVLT
TRBJ2-3 TRBV5-5 ASSRNPGPTSPDTQY
TRBJ2-7 TRBV11-2 ASSLDRYEQY
TRBJ1-5 TRBV20-1 SAGSPGERQPQH
TRBJ2-3 TRBV7-2 ASSLAGITDTQY
TRBJ2-2 TRBV19 ASSEQRGSTGELF
TRBJ2-5 TRBV20-1 SARAGTVQETQY
TRBJ1-1 TRBV20-1 SARVHGPGNGAEAF
TRBJ2-7 TRBV4-2 ASSQGPRGIDEQY
TRBJ1-1 TRBV18 ASSPPWDTEAF
TRBJ2-7 TRBV27 ASSSTDRRGYEQY
TRBJ2-1 TRBV6-4 ASSDAQEILF